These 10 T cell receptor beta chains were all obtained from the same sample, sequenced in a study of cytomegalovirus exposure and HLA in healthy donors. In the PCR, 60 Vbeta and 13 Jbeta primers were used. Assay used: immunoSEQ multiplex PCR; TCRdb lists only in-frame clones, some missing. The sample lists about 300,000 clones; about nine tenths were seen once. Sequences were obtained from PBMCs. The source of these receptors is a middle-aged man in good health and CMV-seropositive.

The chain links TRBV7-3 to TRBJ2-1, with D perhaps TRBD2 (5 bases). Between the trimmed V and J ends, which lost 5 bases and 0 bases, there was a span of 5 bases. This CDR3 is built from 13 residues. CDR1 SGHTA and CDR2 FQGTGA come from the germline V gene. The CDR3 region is CASSEGSYNEQFF. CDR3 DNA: TGTGCCAGCAGCGAGGGCTCCTACAATGAGCAGTTCTTC.

The CDR3 here is CASSERVGGTSYNEQFF. CDR3 sequence (DNA): TGTGCCAGCAGTGAACGTGTCGGGGGGACCTCCTACAATGAGCAGTTCTTC. The chain carries TRBV2 and TRBJ2-1, with TRBD2 matching over 7 bases. With 2 bases clipped from V and 0 bases from J, the junction kept 7 bases outside the gene matches. The CDR3 consists of 17 residues. Looked up from germline, CDR1 is SNHLY and CDR2 is FYNNEI. Using reference TRBV2 and TRBJ2-1 for the parts outside the CDR3, the full variable domain is EPEVTQTPSHQVTQMGQEVILRCVPISNHLYFYWYRQILGQKVEFLVSFYNNEISEKSEIFDDQFSVERPDGSNFTLKIRSTKLEDSAMYFCASSERVGGTSYNEQFFGPGTRLTVL.

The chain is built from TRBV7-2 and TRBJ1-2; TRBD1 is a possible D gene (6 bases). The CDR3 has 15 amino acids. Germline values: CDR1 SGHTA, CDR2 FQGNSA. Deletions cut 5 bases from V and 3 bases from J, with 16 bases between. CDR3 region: CASSLLGAGDYGYTF. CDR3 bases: TGTGCCAGCAGCCTACTGGGGGCGGGGGACTATGGCTACACCTTC.

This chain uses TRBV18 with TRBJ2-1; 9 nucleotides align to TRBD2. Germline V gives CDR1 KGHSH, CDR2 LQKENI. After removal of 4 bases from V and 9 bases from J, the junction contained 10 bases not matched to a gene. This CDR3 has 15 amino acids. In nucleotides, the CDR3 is TGTGCCAGCTCACGACTAGCGGCAGCTAAAGGTGAGCAGTTCTTC. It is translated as CASSRLAAAKGEQFF.

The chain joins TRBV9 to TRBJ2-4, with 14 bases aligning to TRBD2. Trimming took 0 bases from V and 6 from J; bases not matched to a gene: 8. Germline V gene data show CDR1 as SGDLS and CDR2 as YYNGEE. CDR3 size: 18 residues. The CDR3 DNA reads TGTGCCAGCAGCGTAGAGCCGACTAGCGGGAGGGCAGGAAACATTCAGTACTTC. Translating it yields CASSVEPTSGRAGNIQYF. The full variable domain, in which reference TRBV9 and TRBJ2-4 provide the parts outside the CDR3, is DSGVTQTPKHLITATGQRVTLRCSPRSGDLSVYWYQQSLDQGLQFLIQYYNGEERAKGNILERFSAQQFPDLHSELNLSSLELGDSALYFCASSVEPTSGRAGNIQYFGAGTRLSVL.

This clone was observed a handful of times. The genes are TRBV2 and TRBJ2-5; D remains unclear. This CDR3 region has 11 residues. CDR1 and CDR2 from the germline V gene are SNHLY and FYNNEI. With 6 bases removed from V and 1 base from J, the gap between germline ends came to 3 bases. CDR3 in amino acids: CASRAQETQYF. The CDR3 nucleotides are TGTGCCAGCAGGGCCCAAGAGACCCAGTACTTC.

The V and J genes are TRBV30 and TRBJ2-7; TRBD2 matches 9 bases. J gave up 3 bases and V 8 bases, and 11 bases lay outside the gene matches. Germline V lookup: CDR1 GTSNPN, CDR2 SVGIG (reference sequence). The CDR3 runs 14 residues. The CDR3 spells CAHPWASGNYEQYF. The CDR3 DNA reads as TGTGCCCACCCGTGGGCTAGCGGGAACTACGAGCAGTACTTC. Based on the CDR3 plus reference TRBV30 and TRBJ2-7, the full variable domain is SQTIHQWPATLVQPVGSPLSLECTVEGTSNPNLYWYRQAAGRGLQLLFYSVGIGQISSEVPQNLSASRPQDRQFILSSKKLLLSDSGFYLCAHPWASGNYEQYFGPGTRLTVT.

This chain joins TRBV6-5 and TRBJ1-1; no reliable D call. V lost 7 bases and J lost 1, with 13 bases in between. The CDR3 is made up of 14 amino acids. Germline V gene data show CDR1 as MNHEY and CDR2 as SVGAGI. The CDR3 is CASIRDRGNTEAFF. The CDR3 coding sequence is TGTGCCAGCATCCGTGATCGGGGGAACACTGAAGCTTTCTTT.

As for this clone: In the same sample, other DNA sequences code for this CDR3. In nucleotides, the CDR3 is TGTGCCAGCAGCGTAGGAGGAACTTACAATGAGCAGTTCTTC. Encoded protein: CASSVGGTYNEQFF. J is TRBJ2-1 and V is TRBV9, with D unclear. V dropped 0 bases and J dropped 4 bases, with 8 bases sitting between them. CDR1 and CDR2 from the germline V gene are SGDLS and YYNGEE. The CDR3 totals 14 residues.

CDR3 loop: CASSSQREIGTDTQYF. CDR3 DNA sequence: TGCGCCAGCAGCTCCCAGCGGGAGATCGGCACAGATACGCAGTATTTT. This chain uses TRBV5-1 with TRBJ2-3; 8 bases are shared with TRBD2. The junction had 7 bases not matched to a gene; V was cut back by 3 bases and J by 1 base. This CDR3 comprises 16 residues. Germline values: CDR1 SGHRS, CDR2 YFSETQ. Filled out from reference TRBV5-1 and TRBJ2-3, the complete variable domain reads KAGVTQTPRYLIKTRGQQVTLSCSPISGHRSVSWYQQTPGQGLQFLFEYFSETQRNKGNFPGRFSGRQFSNSRSEMNVSTLELGDSALYLCASSSQREIGTDTQYFGPGTRLTVL.